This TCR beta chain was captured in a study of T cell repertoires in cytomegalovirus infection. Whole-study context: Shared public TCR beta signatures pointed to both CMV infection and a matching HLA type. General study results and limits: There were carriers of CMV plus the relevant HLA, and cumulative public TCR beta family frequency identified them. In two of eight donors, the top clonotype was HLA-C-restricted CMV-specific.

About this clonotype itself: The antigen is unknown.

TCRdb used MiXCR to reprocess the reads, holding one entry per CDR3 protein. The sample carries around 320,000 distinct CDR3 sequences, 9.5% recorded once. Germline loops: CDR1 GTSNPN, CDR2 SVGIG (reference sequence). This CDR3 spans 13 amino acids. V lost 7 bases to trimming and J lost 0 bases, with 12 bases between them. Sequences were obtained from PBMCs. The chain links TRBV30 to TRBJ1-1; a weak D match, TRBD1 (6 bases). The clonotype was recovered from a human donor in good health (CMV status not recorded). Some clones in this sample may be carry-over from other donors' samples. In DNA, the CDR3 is TGTGCCTCCCACAGGGTATTGAACACTGAAGCTTTCTTT. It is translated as CASHRVLNTEAFF.